This is a list of T cell receptor beta chains from one sample in a study of Graves' ophthalmopathy and Graves' hyperthyroidism. TCRdb passed the multiplex PCR reads through MiXCR, listing each CDR3 protein once. This table has 400,000 to 450,000 distinct CDR3 sequences, more than 20% appearing once. Sequencing was done on a sample of peripheral blood. The receptors shown here come from a woman between 18 and 29 years old with stable Graves' hyperthyroidism. Both conserved end residues are part of each CDR3. Each record gives: CDR3 protein, CDR3 DNA, D gene, J gene, clone size, V gene. D genes are given only for firm matches. Some rows have no size entry. The others give once, few or many, or a class for an expanded clone.

CASSIIPGQGDQPQHF TGTGCCAGTAGTATAATCCCGGGACAGGGGGATCAGCCCCAGCATTTT TRBD1 TRBJ1-5 many TRBV19
CSPSLSEGLSYEQYF TGCAGTCCCTCTCTTTCGGAGGGCCTCTCCTACGAGCAGTACTTC NA TRBJ2-7 many TRBV20-1
CAWSRGTGRQDEQYF TGTGCCTGGAGCCGAGGGACAGGGAGACAGGACGAGCAGTACTTC TRBD1 TRBJ2-7 many TRBV30
CASSTGHPSQPQHF TGTGCCAGCAGTACCGGACACCCCTCTCAGCCCCAGCATTTT NA TRBJ1-5 many TRBV12-3/TRBV12-4
CAISESITSGSVYEQYF TGTGCCATCAGTGAGTCGATAACTAGCGGGAGTGTTTACGAGCAGTACTTC TRBD2 TRBJ2-7 many TRBV10-3
CASLLAGTWKTFF TGTGCCAGCCTGCTAGCGGGGACGTGGAAAACTTTCTTT NA TRBJ1-1 NA TRBV6-1
CASSLVRQGGLETQYF TGTGCCAGCAGCTTAGTGCGCCAGGGTGGGTTGGAGACCCAGTACTTC NA TRBJ2-5 few TRBV7-3
CASSPSAAGETQYF TGTGCCAGCAGCCCCTCGGCGGCGGGAGAGACCCAGTACTTC NA TRBJ2-5 many TRBV7-2
CASSQGTGDSNQPQHF TGTGCCAGTAGTCAGGGGACAGGGGACAGCAATCAGCCCCAGCATTTT TRBD1 TRBJ1-5 many TRBV19
CASSFPRLGTGELFF TGTGCCAGCAGCTTTCCCCGATTGGGGACCGGGGAGCTGTTTTTT NA TRBJ2-2 few TRBV7-9
CSCMATEAFF TGTTCCTGCATGGCCACTGAAGCTTTCTTT NA TRBJ1-1 NA TRBV28
CASSSSSAKNIQYF TGTGCCAGCAGTTCAAGTAGCGCCAAAAACATTCAGTACTTC NA TRBJ2-4 many TRBV27
CASSPGTAGANVLTF TGTGCCAGCAGCCCGGGGACAGCTGGGGCCAACGTCCTGACTTTC TRBD1 TRBJ2-6 many TRBV3-1
CASSSPRTAKNIQYF TGTGCCAGCAGCTCACCTAGGACAGCCAAAAACATTCAGTACTTC NA TRBJ2-4 NA TRBV6-1
CSVKLAGGSYEQYF TGCAGCGTTAAACTAGCGGGAGGATCCTACGAGCAGTACTTC TRBD2 TRBJ2-7 many TRBV20-1
CASSLVANQPQHF TGTGCCAGCAGCTTAGTGGCGAATCAGCCCCAGCATTTT NA TRBJ1-5 many TRBV7-8
CASSSIQQGMNTEAFF TGTGCCAGCAGTTCCATCCAACAGGGGATGAACACTGAAGCTTTCTTT TRBD1 TRBJ1-1 many TRBV27
CASSHRPDRPYEQYF TGTGCCAGCAGTCACCGCCCCGACAGGCCCTACGAGCAGTACTTC NA TRBJ2-7 many TRBV7-8
CASSYALAGGETQYF TGTGCCAGCAGTTACGCGCTAGCGGGAGGGGAGACCCAGTACTTC TRBD2 TRBJ2-5 few TRBV6-2/TRBV6-3
CASSQDLSSGETQYF TGCGCCAGCAGCCAAGATTTGTCTAGCGGGGAGACCCAGTACTTC TRBD2 TRBJ2-5 once TRBV4-3
CSAYRVPYEQYF TGCAGTGCTTACCGTGTGCCCTACGAGCAGTACTTC NA TRBJ2-7 NA TRBV20-1
CASSPPGLAAKETQYF TGTGCCAGCAGTCCCCCGGGACTAGCGGCGAAAGAGACCCAGTACTTC TRBD2 TRBJ2-5 many TRBV28
CASSWAENTEAFF TGTGCCAGCAGTTGGGCGGAGAACACTGAAGCTTTCTTT NA TRBJ1-1 many TRBV12-3/TRBV12-4
CASSLQGAGSSNQPQHF TGTGCCAGCAGTTTACAGGGGGCAGGGTCAAGCAATCAGCCCCAGCATTTT TRBD1 TRBJ1-5 few TRBV12-3/TRBV12-4
CASSTVAPGPYRYEQYF TGTGCCAGCAGCACCGTGGCCCCAGGGCCCTATCGCTACGAGCAGTACTTC NA TRBJ2-7 many TRBV6-5
CSARNAFYGYTF TGCAGTGCTAGAAACGCTTTTTATGGCTACACCTTC NA TRBJ1-2 many TRBV20-1
CASSAGTRDRRVEQYF TGCGCCAGCAGCGCTGGCACCCGGGACCGCCGGGTCGAGCAGTACTTC NA TRBJ2-7 many TRBV5-1
CACWTSGRLPLETQYF TGTGCCTGCTGGACTAGCGGGCGCCTGCCCTTAGAGACCCAGTACTTC TRBD2 TRBJ2-5 few TRBV30
CASNQVLNTEAFF TGTGCCAGCAACCAGGTCCTGAACACTGAAGCTTTCTTT NA TRBJ1-1 many TRBV2
CASEGGRRAYEQYF TGTGCCAGCGAGGGGGGCAGGAGGGCCTACGAGCAGTACTTC NA TRBJ2-7 many TRBV7-9
CASSPPWGLGQYF TGTGCCAGCAGCCCCCCATGGGGCCTAGGGCAGTACTTC NA TRBJ2-7 many TRBV11-3
CASSLEFTAGNTEAFF TGTGCCAGCAGTTTAGAATTTACCGCCGGAAACACTGAAGCTTTCTTT NA TRBJ1-1 NA TRBV12-3/TRBV12-4
CASSFLLSPSVGAFF TGTGCCAGCAGTTTTCTTCTCTCCCCCAGCGTAGGAGCTTTCTTT NA TRBJ1-1 many TRBV12-3/TRBV12-4
CACLGTAGSYNSPLHF TGTGCCTGCCTAGGGACAGCCGGCTCCTATAATTCACCCCTCCACTTT TRBD1 TRBJ1-6 many TRBV30
CATSRRPGTGWSGYTF TGTGCCACCAGCAGAAGGCCCGGGACAGGGTGGAGCGGCTACACCTTC TRBD1 TRBJ1-2 many TRBV15
CASSSLQGSVGEQYF TGTGCCAGCAGTTCCTTACAGGGTTCCGTTGGCGAGCAGTACTTC NA TRBJ2-7 many TRBV6-5
CASRESSYNSPLHF TGTGCCAGCCGGGAAAGCTCCTATAATTCACCCCTCCACTTT NA TRBJ1-6 many TRBV12-3/TRBV12-4
CASSYPSHRGEAFF TGTGCCAGCAGTTACCCCAGCCATCGTGGTGAAGCTTTCTTT NA TRBJ1-1 NA TRBV6-2/TRBV6-3
CASSKQELYGYTF TGTGCCAGTAGTAAGCAGGAGCTATATGGCTACACCTTC NA TRBJ1-2 many TRBV19
CASSLRDRGQGRQYF TGTGCCAGCAGTCTCCGGGACAGGGGACAAGGGCGGCAGTACTTC TRBD1 TRBJ2-7 NA TRBV27
CASSPRGAHTVYEQYF TGTGCCAGCAGCCCGAGAGGGGCACATACTGTCTACGAGCAGTACTTC NA TRBJ2-7 many TRBV11-2
CASSYGLTNTGELFF TGTGCCAGCAGTTACGGACTGACGAACACCGGGGAGCTGTTTTTT NA TRBJ2-2 many TRBV6-5
CASSVAGSGNTIYF TGTGCCAGCAGCGTAGCTGGGTCTGGAAACACCATATATTTT NA TRBJ1-3 many TRBV9
CASSFSQKGPHTNYGYTF TGTGCCAGCAGTTTCAGTCAGAAGGGACCCCATACTAACTATGGCTACACCTTC NA TRBJ1-2 NA TRBV12-3/TRBV12-4
CASSFSGTVTYGYTF TGTGCCAGCAGTTTTTCAGGGACAGTGACATATGGCTACACCTTC TRBD1 TRBJ1-2 few TRBV27
CASSPDRHTGELFF TGTGCCAGCAGCCCGGACAGGCACACCGGGGAGCTGTTTTTT TRBD1 TRBJ2-2 NA TRBV5-4
CAISDSPRGYTF TGTGCCATCAGTGACAGCCCCCGTGGCTACACCTTC NA TRBJ1-2 many TRBV10-3
CASSVFAGTGELFF TGTGCCAGCAGCGTTTTTGCTGGGACCGGGGAGCTGTTTTTT NA TRBJ2-2 NA TRBV9
CASTLWTVNSYNSPLHF TGTGCCAGCACCCTCTGGACCGTTAACTCCTATAATTCACCCCTCCACTTT NA TRBJ1-6 many TRBV6-6
CASSSISRNTEAFF TGCGCCAGCAGCTCGATATCCAGGAACACTGAAGCTTTCTTT NA TRBJ1-1 few TRBV5-1
CASSLDGQGNTGELFF TGCGCCAGCAGCTTGGACGGACAGGGGAACACCGGGGAGCTGTTTTTT TRBD1 TRBJ2-2 NA TRBV5-1
CASRWGRRVSETQYF TGTGCCAGCAGGTGGGGACGGCGCGTGTCAGAGACCCAGTACTTC NA TRBJ2-5 few TRBV12-3/TRBV12-4
CSARSANPNTGELFF TGCAGTGCAAGAAGCGCTAACCCGAACACCGGGGAGCTGTTTTTT NA TRBJ2-2 few TRBV20-1